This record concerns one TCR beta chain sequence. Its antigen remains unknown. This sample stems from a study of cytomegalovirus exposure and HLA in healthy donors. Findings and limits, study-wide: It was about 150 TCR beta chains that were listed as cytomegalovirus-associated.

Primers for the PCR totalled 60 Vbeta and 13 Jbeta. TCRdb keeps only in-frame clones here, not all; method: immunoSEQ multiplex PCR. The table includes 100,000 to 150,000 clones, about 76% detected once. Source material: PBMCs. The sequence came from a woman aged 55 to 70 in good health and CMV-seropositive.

The DNA of the CDR3 is TGTGCCAGCAGCCCAAGACGGGATAGGAGCAATCAGCCCCAGCATTTT. Amino acid sequence: CASSPRRDRSNQPQHF. The chain carries TRBV7-2 and TRBJ1-5; D unclear. Trimming left V 5 bases short and J 1 base short, with 15 bases between. Germline V gene lookup returns CDR1 SGHTA and CDR2 FQGNSA. The length of the CDR3 is 16 residues.